What follows are 13 T cell receptor beta chains derived from one specimen sequenced in a study of blood T cell repertoires in COVID-19. The table came from immunoSEQ multiplex PCR; TCRdb's copy has only in-frame clones and leaves some out. The sample shows 150,000 to 200,000 clones, about 85% of them seen only once. The sequenced material came from peripheral blood. These TCRs come from an elderly woman with acute or convalescent COVID-19.

This rearrangement joins TRBV7-2 to TRBJ1-5, with D tentatively TRBD1 (6 bases). V was trimmed by 5 bases and J by 6 bases, leaving 14 bases between them. This CDR3 has 14 amino acids. Per germline, CDR1 SGHTA and CDR2 FQGNSA. DNA for the CDR3: TGTGCCAGCAGCCCAGACGGGACACCTCAGCCCCAGCATTTT. It specifies CASSPDGTPQPQHF.

This clone was detected a few times. The CDR3 spells CSSASTSAPGETQYF. The CDR3 DNA is TGCAGCTCCGCGTCGACTAGCGCCCCTGGGGAGACCCAGTACTTC. The chain recombines TRBV29-1 with TRBJ2-5, with 8 bases lining up with TRBD2. CDR1 and CDR2 (germline): SQVTM, ANQGSEA. Losses at the gene ends were 8 bases for V and 5 bases for J; bases not matched to a gene: 16. The CDR3 has 15 amino acids.

The chain joins TRBV7-2 to TRBJ2-7; D may be TRBD2 (6 bases). Germline values: CDR1 SGHTA, CDR2 FQGNSA. The germline V and J ends were trimmed by 4 bases and 6 bases, with 16 bases remaining between them. This CDR3 comprises 14 residues. The CDR3: CASSWWGLYAEQYF. CDR3 bases: TGTGCCAGCAGCTGGTGGGGACTCTACGCCGAGCAGTACTTC.

The rearrangement links TRBV27 to TRBJ1-6; D gene uncertain. The CDR3 runs to 15 residues. Germline CDR1 reads MNHEY; CDR2 reads SMNVEV (reference sequence). With 6 bases removed from V and 3 bases from J, the gap between germline ends came to 12 bases. For the CDR3, the DNA is TGTGCCAGCAGGCCCGGAGGGAACTATAATTCACCCCTCCACTTT. Amino acid sequence: CASRPGGNYNSPLHF.

The V call is TRBV27, the J call TRBJ2-1; 10 positions agree with TRBD2. The CDR3 runs 17 residues. The ends lost 2 bases at V and 2 bases at J; junction bases unmatched: 6. Germline V gene sequence: CDR1 MNHEY, CDR2 SMNVEV (reference sequence). The DNA for the CDR3 is TGTGCCAGCAGTTTAGGGAGCGGGAGGGTTACCTACAATGAGCAGTTCTTC. It specifies CASSLGSGRVTYNEQFF.

This CDR3 is CASSQDAGGRRGYTF. CDR3 DNA sequence: TGCGCCAGCAGCCAAGACGCCGGGGGTCGACGAGGCTACACCTTC. The chain recombines TRBV4-3 with TRBJ1-2; maybe TRBD1 (5 bases). Germline V gene lookup returns CDR1 LGHNA and CDR2 YSLEER. V was cut by 0 bases and J by 8 bases, with 16 bases left in between. CDR3 size: 15 residues.

The chain combines TRBV5-6 with TRBJ2-5, with TRBD2 matching 7 bases. CDR3 length: 13 amino acids. Germline CDR1 reads SGHDT; CDR2 reads YYEEEE. Losses at the gene ends were 6 bases for V and 1 base for J; bases not matched to a gene: 3. The CDR3 DNA is TGTGCCAGCACCTGGGGGGGCCAAGAGACCCAGTACTTC. Protein sequence: CASTWGGQETQYF.

The rearrangement joins TRBV2 to TRBJ1-2, with D possibly being TRBD1 (6 bases). The CDR3 length is 13 residues. The germline V and J ends were trimmed by 4 bases and 5 bases, with 11 bases remaining between them. CDR1 and CDR2 from the germline V gene are SNHLY and FYNNEI. The CDR3 region has the DNA TGTGCCAGCAGTGCCCAGGACAGTTATGGCTACACCTTC. Protein product: CASSAQDSYGYTF.

This chain uses TRBV18 with TRBJ1-2, with TRBD1 identical over 9 bases. The ends lost 3 bases at V and 14 bases at J; junction bases unmatched: 13. This CDR3 spans 14 amino acids. Germline V gene lookup returns CDR1 KGHSH and CDR2 LQKENI. The CDR3 spells CASSPREGTGSETF. CDR3 nucleotide sequence: TGTGCCAGCTCACCGCGGGAAGGGACAGGGTCGGAAACCTTC.

This chain connects TRBV27 to TRBJ1-2; 9 nucleotides agree with TRBD1. CDR3 length: 14 amino acids. J lost 7 bases, V lost 3 bases, and 6 bases had no gene match. From germline, CDR1 is MNHEY and CDR2 SMNVEV (reference sequence). The CDR3 region is CASSFRTGAGGYTF. In DNA, the CDR3 is TGTGCCAGCAGTTTCAGGACAGGGGCGGGTGGCTACACCTTC.

CDR3 coding DNA: TGCGCCAGCAGCCGCGGGACAGGGGTTACGAACACCGGGGAGCTGTTTTTT. It specifies CASSRGTGVTNTGELFF. The gene calls are TRBV5-1 and TRBJ2-2; the match to TRBD1 covers 10 bases. From germline, CDR1 is SGHRS and CDR2 YFSETQ. V shed 4 bases, J shed 0 bases, and the junction held 6 bases outside the gene matches. This CDR3 region has 17 residues.

The chain recombines TRBV30 with TRBJ2-1; a weak D match, TRBD2 (7 bases). The V gene lost 5 bases and the J gene lost 15 bases, with 20 bases spanning the gap. Germline V gene lookup returns CDR1 GTSNPN and CDR2 SVGIG (reference sequence). This CDR3 spans 12 amino acids. The CDR3 protein is CAWDPAGVGAFF. In DNA form, the CDR3 reads TGTGCCTGGGACCCCGCGGGAGTGGGGGCGTTCTTC. The full variable domain, with the rest looked up from reference TRBV30 and TRBJ2-1, is SQTIHQWPATLVQPVGSPLSLECTVEGTSNPNLYWYRQAAGRGLQLLFYSVGIGQISSEVPQNLSASRPQDRQFILSSKKLLLSDSGFYLCAWDPAGVGAFFGPGTRLTVL.

The gene calls are TRBV24-1 and TRBJ1-2; 7 bases map to TRBD1. The V and J ends lost 5 bases and 7 bases, in that order; junction bases with no gene match: 3. Germline V CDR1 and CDR2: KGHDR, SFDVKD. This CDR3 comprises 12 residues. CDR3 region: CATSVAGGGYTF. The CDR3 region has the DNA TGTGCCACCAGTGTGGCAGGGGGTGGCTACACCTTC.